What follows are 7 T cell receptor beta chains derived from one specimen sequenced in a study of response to subunit inactivated influenza vaccine. TCRdb reprocessed the RT-PCR reads via MiXCR and lists one record per CDR3 protein. The table shows about 700,000 distinct CDR3 sequences, with approximately 14% occurring only once. The source was PBMCs from blood, collected around 15 days before vaccination. These receptor sequences come from a man aged 50-59 years who received an inactivated influenza vaccine.

This chain uses TRBV9 with TRBJ2-7; the match to TRBD2 covers 9 bases. J was trimmed by 0 bases and V by 0 bases; bases with no gene match: 7. There are 17 residues in the CDR3. Germline V gene sequence: CDR1 SGDLS, CDR2 YYNGEE. CDR3 sequence (DNA): TGTGCCAGCAGCGTAGGAATAGCGGGGGATAGCTCCTACGAGCAGTACTTC. Protein: CASSVGIAGDSSYEQYF.

This clonotype appeared once. The rearrangement links TRBV4-2 to TRBJ1-4; TRBD1 might be the D (5 bases). V lost 1 base, J lost 8 bases, and 17 bases lay in between. The CDR3 runs 16 residues. Germline CDR1 and CDR2: LGHNA and YNFKEQ. Here the CDR3 DNA reads TGTGCCAGCAGCCAAGGGACACTTGAGGTAGCGGAAAAACTGTTTTTT. Its translation is CASSQGTLEVAEKLFF.

The chain combines TRBV9 with TRBJ2-5, with 11 bases aligning to TRBD1. The CDR3 consists of 15 residues. Unmatched junction bases numbered 2, after V lost 0 bases and J lost 4 bases. Germline V gene data show CDR1 as SGDLS and CDR2 as YYNGEE. The chain's CDR3 is CASSVEGTGGETQYF. The DNA of the CDR3 is TGTGCCAGCAGCGTAGAGGGGACAGGGGGAGAGACCCAGTACTTC.

This chain links TRBV20-1 with TRBJ1-2; tentative D call: TRBD1 (6 bases). CDR1 and CDR2 (germline): DFQATT, SNEGSKA (reference sequence). The CDR3 extends over 14 amino acids. Trimming cost V 0 bases and J 9 bases, with 17 bases left between them. CDR3 nucleotides: TGCAGTGCTAGAGATCAGGGGCCGACCCAGAGCTACACCTTC. It translates to CSARDQGPTQSYTF.

This clonotype was counted between two and nine times. V is TRBV20-1 and J is TRBJ2-7, with 10 nucleotides matching TRBD2. CDR3 length: 17 residues. J was trimmed by 5 bases and V by 0 bases; bases with no gene match: 13. Germline V lookup: CDR1 DFQATT, CDR2 SNEGSKA (reference sequence). CDR3 nucleotides: TGCAGTGCTAGAGATGGTATGGCTAGCGGGAGTCACCACGAGCAGTACTTC. Protein: CSARDGMASGSHHEQYF.

In its sample, this clonotype was seen a few times. The chain uses TRBV2 and TRBJ2-6, with 9 bases lining up with TRBD1. This CDR3 comprises 17 residues. V gave up 4 bases and J gave up 0 bases; unmatched junction bases: 4. The germline gives CDR1 SNHLY, CDR2 FYNNEI. The CDR3 region is CASSVSGQGSGANVLTF. The CDR3 nucleotides are TGTGCCAGCAGTGTATCGGGACAGGGCTCTGGGGCCAACGTCCTGACTTTC.

V gene TRBV20-1 combines with J gene TRBJ2-1; perhaps TRBD2 as D (6 bases). Per the germline V gene, CDR1 is DFQATT and CDR2 is SNEGSKA (reference sequence). The CDR3 length is 14 residues. V lost 3 bases, J lost 4 bases, and 13 bases lay in between. The CDR3 nucleotides are TGCAGTGCTAGCTATAGCGGCTTATACAATGAGCAGTTCTTC. It is translated as CSASYSGLYNEQFF.